This T cell receptor beta chain emerged from a study of Tregs in tolerant kidney transplant recipients. Overall study context: Related graft donors supplied nonmyeloablative bone marrow transplants, and mixed chimerism was transient. Study-level points and caveats: Antigen-driven expansion was suggested because donor-specific Tregs expanded more than all Tregs in tolerant patients. Findings come from small patient numbers and require larger validation.

Produced via immunoSEQ multiplex PCR; TCRdb's table is partial and in-frame only. The sample table includes 45,000 to 55,000 clones. The CDR3 has 17 residues. CDR1 is SQVTM, CDR2 ANQGSEA, per germline. Trimming stripped 6 bases from V and 4 bases from J, with 26 bases between. About this clone: What it binds is unknown. The read comes to an end 3 residues before the CDR3 does, leaving the germline J gene to fill in the end.

Thawed PBMCs were FACS-sorted into unstimulated CD4+CD25+CD127- regulatory T cells, CD4+CD25- non-regulatory cells, CD4 and CD8 cells. The V and J genes are TRBV29-1 and TRBJ2-3, with a tentative D call TRBD2 (7 bases). This specimen was CD4+ T cells from blood, taken before the transplant. The receptor's source is a human donor who received a combined kidney and bone marrow transplant. CDR3 residues: CSVNRGVTGGRSDTQYF. Incomplete CDR3 DNA: TGCAGCGTCAACAGAGGGGTAACCGGGGGGCGCTCAGATACG.